The 23 T cell receptor beta chains given below trace back to one sample, sequenced in a study of human T cells and chemical hapten exposure. MiXCR, run by TCRdb on the RACE reads, gives a single entry per CDR3 protein. The sample gives some 90,000 distinct CDR3 sequences, 8.5% of which show up once; just over 2.5% is in the top ten. This sample's time point: pre-sensitization, week 0. Treatment: therapeutic diphenylcyclopropenone sensitization with weekly scalp DPC. The sample here was whole blood, taken in connection with sensitization to the hapten diphenylcyclopropenone (DPC). These receptors all come from a man aged 40-50 years with alopecia areata. Some clones in this sample may be carry-over from other donors' samples.

This clonotype was recorded many times. The chain combines TRBV20-1 with TRBJ2-7; perhaps TRBD1 as D (5 bases). Germline V gene data show CDR1 as DFQATT and CDR2 as SNEGSKA (reference sequence). Between the trimmed V and J ends, which lost 1 base and 0 bases, there was a span of 7 bases. The CDR3 covers 13 residues. The CDR3 region is CSARGQFSYEQYF. For the CDR3, the DNA is TGCAGTGCTAGAGGACAGTTCTCCTACGAGCAGTACTTC.

This clonotype is labeled as medium-sized. This chain connects TRBV29-1 to TRBJ2-3; D remains ambiguous. Trimming removed 7 bases at V and 5 bases at J, with 13 bases between. CDR1 SQVTM and CDR2 ANQGSEA come from the germline V gene. The CDR3 is 12 amino acids. The CDR3 nucleotides read TGCAGCGGGATAGAGATGGGAGATACGCAGTATTTT. It translates to CSGIEMGDTQYF.

The sample holds many counts of this clonotype. V usage is TRBV12-3 or TRBV12-4 and J usage is TRBJ2-3, with D perhaps TRBD1 or TRBD2 (6 bases each). The CDR3 is 14 residues long. Trimming pared 5 bases from V and 1 base from J, leaving 10 bases between. The CDR3 DNA reads TGTGCCAGCAGTCCCGGGGGCGGCACAGATACGCAGTATTTT. This sequence encodes CASSPGGGTDTQYF.

The V and J genes are TRBV19 and TRBJ2-6; no clear D gene. V shed 3 bases and J shed 0 bases, with 6 bases lying between them. Germline V gives CDR1 LNHDA, CDR2 SQIVND (reference sequence). The CDR3 spans 15 residues. The CDR3 loop is CASSITGSGANVLTF. The CDR3 bases are TGTGCCAGTAGTATTACCGGCTCTGGGGCCAACGTCCTGACTTTC.

DNA for the CDR3: TGTGCCAGCAGTTACTCTAGCGGGAGTAGGTACGAGCAGTACTTC. Residues: CASSYSSGSRYEQYF. The chain joins TRBV6-5 to TRBJ2-7; 9 nucleotides agree with TRBD2. V shed 0 bases, J shed 4 bases, and the junction held 4 bases outside the gene matches. Germline V gene sequence: CDR1 MNHEY, CDR2 SVGAGI. CDR3 size: 15 residues.

This clonotype has at least ten counts. The rearrangement links TRBV10-3 to TRBJ1-3; no clear D. Trimming shortened V by 8 bases and J by 0 bases, and 17 bases separated the two germline ends. This CDR3 has 16 amino acids. Germline V gene lookup returns CDR1 ENHRY and CDR2 SYGVKD. The DNA of the CDR3 is TGTGCCATCTCTGAAGGAGCAGGCTACTCTGGAAACACCATATATTTT. Its translation: CAISEGAGYSGNTIYF.

In this sample, this clonotype turned up a few times. The chain employs TRBV6-5 and TRBJ2-3, with 7 bases lining up with TRBD2. The CDR3 loop spans 15 amino acids. Losses at the gene ends were 6 bases for V and 0 bases for J; bases not matched to a gene: 6. Germline V lookup: CDR1 MNHEY, CDR2 SVGAGI. For the CDR3, the DNA is TGTGCCAGCAGATCACGTAGCGGGAGCACAGATACGCAGTATTTT. Encoded protein: CASRSRSGSTDTQYF.

This clonotype was counted at least ten times. This chain connects TRBV7-6 to TRBJ2-3; D might be TRBD1 or TRBD2, each matching 5 bases. The germline V gene encodes CDR1 SGHVS and CDR2 FNYEAQ. V gave up 5 bases and J gave up 3 bases, with 15 bases separating them. The CDR3 covers 15 residues. This chain's CDR3 is CASSHPRGVTDTQYF. The CDR3 nucleotides are TGTGCCAGCAGCCATCCGAGGGGAGTGACAGATACGCAGTATTTT. Combining the CDR3 with reference TRBV7-6 and TRBJ2-3 gives the whole variable domain GAGVSQSPRYKVTKRGQDVALRCDPISGHVSLYWYRQALGQGPEFLTYFNYEAQQDKSGLPNDRFSAERPEGSISTLTIQRTEQRDSAMYRCASSHPRGVTDTQYFGPGTRLTVL.

This clonotype was picked up many times. The chain has TRBV6-1 and TRBJ1-1; no reliable D call. This CDR3 has 13 amino acids. Per the germline V gene, CDR1 is MNHNS and CDR2 is SASEGT. V lost 9 bases to trimming and J lost 11 bases, with 22 bases between them. CDR3 amino acids: CASHPVWSSEAFF. The CDR3 DNA follows: TGTGCCAGTCACCCCGTGTGGAGCTCGGAGGCTTTCTTT.

This clonotype came up a few times. V is TRBV3-1 and J is TRBJ2-3; 12 positions agree with TRBD1. The trim removed 4 bases at V and 4 bases at J, leaving 6 bases unmatched. From germline, CDR1 is LGHDT and CDR2 YNNKEL (reference sequence). This CDR3 has 16 residues. Here the CDR3 reads CASSPSGTGGSDTQYF. The CDR3 DNA sequence: TGTGCCAGCAGCCCTTCCGGGACAGGGGGCTCAGATACGCAGTATTTT.

The table lists this clonotype with a few counts. The V call is TRBV14, the J call TRBJ2-1; no clear D. V was trimmed by 0 bases and J by 8 bases, leaving 5 bases between them. The CDR3 spans 12 residues. Germline-derived CDR1 and CDR2 are SGHDN and FVKESK. The CDR3 nucleotides are TGTGCCAGCAGCCAAGATATCGATGAGCAGTTCTTC. Amino acids: CASSQDIDEQFF. The full variable domain, completed using reference TRBV14 and TRBJ2-1, is EAGVTQFPSHSVIEKGQTVTLRCDPISGHDNLYWYRRVMGKEIKFLLHFVKESKQDESGMPNNRFLAERTGGTYSTLKVQPAELEDSGVYFCASSQDIDEQFFGPGTRLTVL.

This chain links TRBV7-3 with TRBJ2-5, with 8 bases fitting TRBD2. V shed 0 bases, J shed 5 bases, and the junction held 8 bases outside the gene matches. The CDR3 sequence is 16 residues long. Per the germline V gene, CDR1 is SGHTA and CDR2 is FQGTGA. The CDR3 nucleotides read TGTGCCAGCAGCTTAACTTTAGGCGGGAGGATGGAGACCCAGTACTTC. Translation gives CASSLTLGGRMETQYF.

This clonotype appeared many times. The chain uses TRBV10-2 and TRBJ2-5; 8 bases match TRBD2. V gave up 1 base and J gave up 3 bases; unmatched junction bases: 4. The length of the CDR3 is 15 residues. CDR1 and CDR2 from the germline V gene are WSHSY and SAAADI. In DNA form, the CDR3 reads TGCGCCAGCAGTGAGTGGCGGGAGGCTAAAGAGACCCAGTACTTC. Amino acids: CASSEWREAKETQYF.

This clonotype showed up just a few times. This sequence joins TRBV4-3 and TRBJ2-7; the D is unclear. From germline, CDR1 is LGHNA and CDR2 YSLEER. Trimming took off 0 bases at V and 4 bases at J, with 7 bases between the two ends. This CDR3 comprises 13 residues. CDR3: CASSQELAYEQYF. The CDR3 bases are TGCGCCAGCAGCCAAGAACTGGCGTACGAGCAGTACTTC.

This clonotype was observed many times. The rearrangement links TRBV29-1 to TRBJ2-3; 8 nucleotides align to TRBD2. The junction had 7 bases not matched to a gene; V was cut back by 4 bases and J by 7 bases. Germline V CDR1 and CDR2: SQVTM, ANQGSEA. This CDR3 spans 13 amino acids. CDR3 nucleotide sequence: TGCAGCGTTGGAGCGGGAGTAACGAATACGCAGTATTTT. Protein product: CSVGAGVTNTQYF.

In this sample, this clonotype turned up a few times. The rearrangement links TRBV27 to TRBJ1-6; D remains ambiguous. CDR1 is MNHEY and CDR2 is SMNVEV in the germline V gene (reference sequence). The ends were cut back, 0 bases at V and 9 bases at J, with 21 bases in the middle. This CDR3 is 18 amino acids long. The DNA for the CDR3 is TGTGCCAGCAGTTTATCGGGGATCCGGCGGTTGAGTGGTTCACCCCTCCACTTT. It is translated as CASSLSGIRRLSGSPLHF.

The chain is built from TRBV5-6 and TRBJ2-7, with D hard to call. The CDR3 spans 14 residues. Germline V CDR1 and CDR2: SGHDT, YYEEEE. The germline V and J ends were trimmed by 0 bases and 2 bases, with 9 bases remaining between them. DNA of the CDR3: TGTGCCAGCAGCTTGGGTCTCAACCCCTACGAGCAGTACGTC. Amino acids: CASSLGLNPYEQYV.

This clonotype was counted a few times. This chain connects TRBV6-1 to TRBJ2-4, with D unclear. V shed 3 bases and J shed 0 bases, with 9 bases lying between them. This CDR3 has 15 amino acids. Germline loops: CDR1 MNHNS, CDR2 SASEGT. The CDR3 here is CASSDPVLAKNIQYF. The CDR3 bases are TGTGCCAGCAGTGACCCGGTTCTAGCCAAAAACATTCAGTACTTC.

This clonotype was counted ten times or more. The V gene is TRBV5-1, the J gene TRBJ2-2; D possibly corresponds to TRBD2 (5 bases). Germline lookup yields CDR1 SGHRS and CDR2 YFSETQ. The V end lost 0 bases, the J end lost 1 base, and 10 bases lay between the germline ends. The CDR3 has 16 residues. The CDR3 nucleotides are TGCGCCAGCAGCTTGGATGGAGGAAGGAACACCGGGGAGCTGTTTTTT. Translating gives CASSLDGGRNTGELFF.

The genes are TRBV27 and TRBJ2-7, with 8 bases fitting TRBD2. Germline loops: CDR1 MNHEY, CDR2 SMNVEV (reference sequence). This CDR3 region has 15 residues. V dropped 6 bases and J dropped 3; count of bases not matched to a gene: 10. The CDR3 here is CASRPYSGMDYEQYV. CDR3 nucleotide sequence: TGTGCCAGCAGACCATATAGCGGGATGGACTACGAGCAGTACGTC.

This clonotype was seen only a few times. The chain links TRBV29-1 to TRBJ2-1; 9 bases map to TRBD1. CDR1 is SQVTM and CDR2 is ANQGSEA in the germline V gene. The CDR3 covers 15 residues. Unmatched junction bases numbered 14, after V lost 6 bases and J lost 8 bases. CDR3 loop: CSVDPRDRALDEQFF. The CDR3 coding sequence is TGCAGCGTGGATCCCCGGGACAGGGCCCTCGATGAGCAGTTCTTC.

The rearrangement uses TRBV13 and TRBJ2-5; a weak D match, TRBD1 (5 bases). CDR1 PRHDT and CDR2 FYEKMQ come from the germline V gene (reference sequence). V lost 2 bases and J lost 4, with 17 bases in between. This CDR3 comprises 16 residues. The CDR3 coding sequence is TGTGCCAGCAGCTTAAGGGGCGTCCAAGGATCAGAGACCCAGTACTTC. The encoded protein is CASSLRGVQGSETQYF.

To note about this clonotype: A single base separates this from a much larger clone, so it may be a read error. CDR3 in DNA: TGTGCCAGCAGTGACTCGCGGGAGTCAGATACGCAGTATTTT. This gives the protein CASSDSRESDTQYF. The gene calls are TRBV6-4 and TRBJ2-3; 7 bases line up with TRBD2. V lost 0 bases, J lost 4 bases, and 1 base stayed unmatched. This CDR3 region has 14 residues. CDR1 is MRHNA, CDR2 SNTAGT, per germline.